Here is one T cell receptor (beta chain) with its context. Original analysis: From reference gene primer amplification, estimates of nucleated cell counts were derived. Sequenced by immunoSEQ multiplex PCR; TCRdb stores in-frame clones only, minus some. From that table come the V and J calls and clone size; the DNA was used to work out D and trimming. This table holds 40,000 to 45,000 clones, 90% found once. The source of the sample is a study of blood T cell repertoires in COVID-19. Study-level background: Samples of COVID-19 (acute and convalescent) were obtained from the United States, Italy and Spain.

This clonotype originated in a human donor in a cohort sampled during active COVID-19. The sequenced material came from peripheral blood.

The CDR3 nucleotides are TGTGCCAGCAGTTTAGGGGGGGCAGGGCGCAATGAAAAACTGTTTTTT. This encodes CASSLGGAGRNEKLFF. The V call is TRBV28, the J call TRBJ1-4; possible D gene TRBD1, 6 bases. Germline CDR1 reads MDHEN; CDR2 reads SYDVKM. The CDR3 runs to 16 residues. V was shortened by 2 bases and J by 5 bases, with 15 bases between the two germline ends.